This TCR beta chain was recorded in a study of cytomegalovirus exposure and HLA in healthy donors. This cohort consisted of healthy bone marrow donors. This PCR relied on a set of 60 Vbeta primers and 13 Jbeta primers. Libraries were prepared by immunoSEQ multiplex PCR; TCRdb keeps only in-frame clonotypes and omits some of them. This repertoire includes some 48,000 clones. J gave up 6 bases and V 2 bases, and 3 bases lay outside the gene matches. This CDR3 has 14 amino acids. Looked up from germline, CDR1 is MDHEN and CDR2 is SYDVKM. As concerns this clone: In the same sample, other DNA sequences code for this CDR3.

The V gene is TRBV28, the J gene TRBJ1-4, with TRBD1 identical over 7 bases. Sequenced: PBMCs. The receptor comes from a man aged 35-49 years in good health and CMV-seropositive. The CDR3 sequence is CASSLRQGDEKLFF. In DNA, the CDR3 is TGTGCCAGCAGTTTAAGACAGGGAGATGAAAAACTGTTTTTT.